The text below deals with one TCR beta chain. The antigen remains unidentified. This specimen belongs to a study of T cell repertoires in cytomegalovirus infection. Regarding the study as a whole: Pooled public TCR beta family frequency picked out CMV carriers with the relevant HLA. HLA-C-restricted CMV-specific TCR beta clonotypes prevailed in the ex vivo response.

MiXCR, run by TCRdb on the reads, gives a single entry per CDR3 protein. The sample shows fewer than 550,000 distinct CDR3 sequences, about 26% of them seen only once. CDR3 length: 14 residues. The germline CDR1 and CDR2 sequences are SQVTM and ANQGSEA. Losses at the gene ends were 4 bases for V and 3 bases for J; bases not matched to a gene: 4. This rearrangement joins TRBV29-1 to TRBJ2-3, with 10 bases matching TRBD1. The sample consisted of PBMCs. The receptor comes from a human donor in good health (CMV status not recorded). Some clones in this sample may be carry-over from other donors' samples. For the CDR3, the DNA is TGCAGCGTTGGTGGGGGACAGGGGACAGATACGCAGTATTTT. This gives the protein CSVGGGQGTDTQYF.